This T cell receptor beta chain originates from a study of cytomegalovirus exposure and HLA in healthy donors. Of note for this clone: The antigen remains undetermined.

PCR used 60 Vbeta primers and 13 Jbeta primers. Assay used: immunoSEQ multiplex PCR; TCRdb lists only in-frame clones, some missing. The sample comprises around 110,000 clones, 60% to 80% of which are singletons, and 2.5% rests with the top ten. Study results and limitations: The authors confirmed in vitro that a few CMV-associated chains were specific for CMV antigens. In an earlier analysis, most TCR beta V segments were productive about 90% or about 30% of the time. According to reports, the classifier identified cytomegalovirus status with high specificity and sensitivity.

V lost 3 bases and J lost 0; bases outside the gene matches: 5. Germline CDR1 and CDR2: KGHSH and LQKENI. The CDR3 has 15 residues. Sequenced: PBMCs. The receptor was derived from a man in his forties in good health and CMV-seronegative. V and J are TRBV18 and TRBJ2-7, with 7 nucleotides matching TRBD1. The CDR3 nucleotides are TGTGCCAGCTCACCTGGGCCAGGGGGCTCCTACGAGCAGTACTTC. The encoded protein is CASSPGPGGSYEQYF.